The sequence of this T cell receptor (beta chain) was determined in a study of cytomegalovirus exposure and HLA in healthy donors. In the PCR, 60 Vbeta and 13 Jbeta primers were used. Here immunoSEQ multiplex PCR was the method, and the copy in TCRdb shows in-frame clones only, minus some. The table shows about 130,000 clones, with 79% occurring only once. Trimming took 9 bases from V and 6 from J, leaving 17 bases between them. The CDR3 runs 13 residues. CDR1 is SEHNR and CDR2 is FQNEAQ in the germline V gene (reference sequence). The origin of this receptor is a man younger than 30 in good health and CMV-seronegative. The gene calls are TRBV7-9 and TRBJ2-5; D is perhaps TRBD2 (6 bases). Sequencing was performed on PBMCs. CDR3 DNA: TGTGCCAGTCCACCCAACGGGAGACAGACCCAGTACTTC. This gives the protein CASPPNGRQTQYF.